The T cell receptor (beta chain) described here comes from a study of blood T cells in healthy people across ages. Findings and caveats of the study: Among long-lived donors, naive CD4+ cells were more numerous and diversity higher than in aged donors.

This CDR3 spans 12 amino acids. Trimming took off 6 bases at V and 3 bases at J, with 5 bases between the two ends. Germline loops: CDR1 MNHNY, CDR2 SVGAGI (reference sequence). This clonotype has a handful of counts. Its matching antigen is unknown. Primers used in a second PCR of roughly 6 to 11 cycles were a sample-barcoded 5' primer and a J-beta primer mix. TCRdb fed the 5' RACE reads into MiXCR, producing one record per CDR3 protein. This table holds 600,000 or so distinct CDR3 sequences, around 50% found once. The sequence was collected from an elderly man in good health. This chain uses TRBV6-6 with TRBJ2-2; D gene ambiguous. Sample: blood. CDR3 DNA sequence: TGTGCCAGCAGAAGATACACCGGGGAGCTGTTTTTT. Amino acids: CASRRYTGELFF.